Listed here are 18 T cell receptor beta chains from one sample, sequenced in a study of vaccination and CD4 T cells after COVID-19. For these TCRs, the target antigens are not known. Treatment denoted: roughly 10-day PBMC culture with coronavirus spike peptide pools or control peptides (ViraFEST assay). Cultured CD4+ T cells had their DNA profiled by the Oncomine TCR Beta short-read assay. TCRdb reprocessed the PCR reads with MiXCR, giving one entry per CDR3 protein. In the table there are 7,500 to 9,500 distinct CDR3 sequences, 45% to 60% of which are singletons. Sequencing was done on a sample of CD4+ T cells from blood, cultured in vitro. The receptors were gathered from a human donor who had recovered from COVID-19.

Sample share makes this clonotype medium-sized (0.01 to 0.1%). The chain carries TRBV5-6 and TRBJ1-6, with D possibly TRBD1 on 5 matching bases. Deletions cut 4 bases from V and 7 bases from J, with 15 bases between. Germline V gene data show CDR1 as SGHDT and CDR2 as YYEEEE. The CDR3 spans 15 residues. CDR3 bases: TGTGCCAGCAGCCCACACACAGGTGGCAATTCACCCCTCCACTTT. It encodes CASSPHTGGNSPLHF.

This chain uses TRBV4-3 with TRBJ1-6; D is unclear. V lost 0 bases to trimming and J lost 6 bases, with 9 bases between them. This CDR3 has 15 residues. Looked up from germline, CDR1 is LGHNA and CDR2 is YSLEER. The CDR3 bases are TGCGCCAGCAGCCAAGAGGCAGGCCTTAATTCACCCCTCCACTTT. It is translated as CASSQEAGLNSPLHF.

The chain links TRBV20-1 to TRBJ1-2; TRBD1 is a possible D gene (5 bases). Germline CDR1 DFQATT, CDR2 SNEGSKA (reference sequence). CDR3 length: 13 residues. The V and J ends lost 4 bases and 4 bases respectively, with 13 bases between them. DNA of the CDR3: TGCAGTGCTACCTCCCGGGGGGGCTATGGCTACACCTTC. It specifies CSATSRGGYGYTF.

The chain links TRBV7-2 to TRBJ2-3, with TRBD2 matching over 12 bases. V shed 4 bases, J shed 2 bases, and the junction held 4 bases outside the gene matches. CDR1 SGHTA and CDR2 FQGNSA come from the germline V gene. The CDR3 has 16 residues. The CDR3 bases are TGTGCCAGCAGCTCCCGGACTAGCGGGATCACAGATACGCAGTATTTT. Its protein product is CASSSRTSGITDTQYF.

The rearrangement joins TRBV7-2 to TRBJ1-5; D possibly corresponds to TRBD1 (6 bases). Germline CDR1 and CDR2: SGHTA and FQGNSA. The CDR3 is 17 amino acids. V lost 1 base, J lost 5 bases, and 18 bases lay in between. The DNA of the CDR3 is TGTGCCAGCAGCTTAGGGGGGGCTCGTCATTCCGATCAGCCCCAGCATTTT. It translates to CASSLGGARHSDQPQHF.

This clonotype qualifies as medium-sized. CDR3 amino acids: CASSPTTHYSGNTIYF. DNA of the CDR3: TGTGCCAGCAGCCCGACGACCCATTACTCTGGAAACACCATATATTTT. The genes are TRBV9 and TRBJ1-3; D is unclear. V dropped 4 bases and J dropped 0 bases, with 14 bases sitting between them. The CDR3 runs to 16 residues. CDR1 is SGDLS, CDR2 YYNGEE, per germline.

The chain couples TRBV20-1 to TRBJ2-7; 9 nucleotides agree with TRBD2. Trimming at V came to 4 bases and at J to 2 bases, leaving 9 bases not matched to a gene. CDR1 is DFQATT, CDR2 SNEGSKA, per germline (reference sequence). The CDR3 totals 15 residues. CDR3 loop: CSANGPLAGTYEQYF. Written as DNA, the CDR3 is TGCAGTGCTAATGGACCTCTAGCGGGAACCTACGAGCAGTACTTC.

This chain links TRBV20-1 with TRBJ2-2, with D unclear. V was trimmed by 3 bases and J by 5 bases, leaving 10 bases between them. Germline CDR1 DFQATT, CDR2 SNEGSKA (reference sequence). The CDR3 covers 13 residues. CDR3 DNA: TGCAGTGCTAGCCCCGGCAGGACCGGGGAGCTGTTTTTT. This gives the protein CSASPGRTGELFF.

The V and J genes are TRBV2 and TRBJ1-1; 9 bases are shared with TRBD1. CDR3 length equals 11 residues. V shed 7 bases, J shed 11 bases, and the junction held 5 bases outside the gene matches. Germline V gene sequence: CDR1 SNHLY, CDR2 FYNNEI. CDR3 nucleotides: TGTGCCAGCATTCAACAGGGGGCCGCTTTCTTT. Translation gives CASIQQGAAFF.

V and J are TRBV19 and TRBJ2-1; D is uncertain. Per the germline V gene, CDR1 is LNHDA and CDR2 is SQIVND (reference sequence). This CDR3 is built from 15 residues. The ends were cut back, 3 bases at V and 5 bases at J, with 14 bases in the middle. Here the CDR3 reads CASSIQPHPDNEQFF. For the CDR3, the DNA is TGTGCCAGTAGTATTCAACCCCACCCCGACAATGAGCAGTTCTTC.

This clonotype qualifies as medium-sized. V usage is TRBV6-2 or TRBV6-3 and J usage is TRBJ1-2; D not certain. V lost 0 bases, J lost 8 bases, and 13 bases lay in between. The germline V gene has CDR1 MNHEY and CDR2 SVGEGT. This CDR3 has 14 amino acids. DNA for the CDR3: TGTGCCAGCAGTTACTCTGGCAGCCTCGGAGGCTACACCTTC. Its protein is CASSYSGSLGGYTF.

V gene TRBV12-3 or TRBV12-4 combines with J gene TRBJ2-7; 9 bases align to TRBD2. This CDR3 has 14 residues. V was pared by 6 bases and J by 7 bases, with 10 bases of the junction left unmatched. The CDR3 sequence: CASSRTSAGGEQYF. CDR3 bases: TGTGCCAGCAGCCGGACTAGCGCTGGGGGGGAGCAGTACTTC.

As DNA, the CDR3 is TGTGCCAGCGGAGTTTCGGGGACTGCATCAGGCGTGCAGTTCTTC. Its protein product is CASGVSGTASGVQFF. This chain links TRBV27 with TRBJ2-1; tentatively, D is TRBD2 (6 bases). CDR3 length: 15 residues. The germline CDR1 and CDR2 sequences are MNHEY and SMNVEV (reference sequence). V lost 8 bases, J lost 12 bases, and 26 bases lay in between.

This clonotype was detected a few times. The V gene is TRBV6-1, the J gene TRBJ1-5, with TRBD1 matching over 7 bases. Germline lookup yields CDR1 MNHNS and CDR2 SASEGT. The CDR3 covers 15 residues. The junction had 6 bases not matched to a gene; V was cut back by 0 bases and J by 7 bases. The CDR3 DNA follows: TGTGCCAGCAGTGAAGCACCCAGGGGGGGGCAGCCCCAGCATTTT. Protein product: CASSEAPRGGQPQHF.

This clonotype was seen only a few times. This chain connects TRBV2 to TRBJ1-1; 7 positions match TRBD1. The J segment lost 10 bases and the V segment lost 3 bases, leaving 5 bases of the junction unmatched. The CDR3 has 12 amino acids. The germline gives CDR1 SNHLY, CDR2 FYNNEI. The CDR3 bases are TGTGCCAGCAGTGATGAGGGGACAGTAGCTTTCTTT. Its translation: CASSDEGTVAFF.

This sequence joins TRBV30 and TRBJ1-2; D possibly corresponds to TRBD1 (5 bases). CDR1 is GTSNPN and CDR2 is SVGIG in the germline V gene (reference sequence). The CDR3 totals 15 residues. Trimming shortened V by 4 bases and J by 2 bases, and 17 bases separated the two germline ends. The CDR3 DNA reads as TGTGCCTGGATCGCCAGGGCGGGACGGAACTATGGCTACACCTTC. Protein product: CAWIARAGRNYGYTF.

The chain has TRBV6-5 and TRBJ1-2, with 7 bases aligning to TRBD1. This CDR3 is 13 amino acids long. The trim removed 4 bases at V and 8 bases at J, leaving 7 bases unmatched. Germline values: CDR1 MNHEY, CDR2 SVGAGI. The CDR3 protein is CASSFNRQGGYTF. CDR3 nucleotide sequence: TGTGCCAGCAGTTTTAACCGACAGGGAGGCTACACCTTC.

The J gene is TRBJ1-2, the V gene TRBV4-3; 7 positions match TRBD1. Germline V gene lookup returns CDR1 LGHNA and CDR2 YSLEER. CDR3 length: 15 residues. V shed 0 bases, J shed 9 bases, and the junction held 10 bases outside the gene matches. In DNA, the CDR3 is TGCGCCAGCAGCCAAGATAGGCCGGGACAGAGTAGCTACACCTTC. Translated, it gives CASSQDRPGQSSYTF.